Listed below are T cell receptor beta chains from one sample, sequenced in a study of cytomegalovirus exposure and HLA in healthy donors. The protocol was immunoSEQ multiplex PCR, while the TCRdb copy is restricted to in-frame clones and leaves out a portion. The sample holds some 130,000 clones; approximately 68% are singletons and the top ten take over 1.5%. The material sequenced was PBMCs. The source of these receptors is a man aged 25-45 years in good health and CMV-seropositive. Both conserved end residues are part of each CDR3. A D gene is named only where the DNA matches it firmly. Expanded clones get a size class; other rows say once, few or many, or leave the size out.

d_call	v_call	j_call	clone_size	cdr3_aa	cdr3_nt
NA	TRBV18	TRBJ1-2	NA	CASSLRYDSNYGYTF	TGTGCCAGCTCTCTAAGATATGACAGTAACTATGGCTACACCTTC
NA	TRBV2	TRBJ1-3	NA	CASSEGLRGVSGNTIYF	TGTGCCAGCAGTGAAGGCCTCAGGGGTGTCTCTGGAAACACCATATATTTT
NA	TRBV7-9	TRBJ2-2	NA	CASSPGFPGGELFF	TGTGCCAGCAGCCCGGGGTTCCCCGGTGGGGAGCTGTTTTTT
NA	TRBV10-3	TRBJ1-3	NA	CAISLDFSGNTIYF	TGTGCCATCAGCCTCGACTTCTCTGGAAACACCATATATTTT
TRBD2	TRBV5-1	TRBJ2-1	NA	CASSTGLASISSYNEQFF	TGCGCCAGCAGCACGGGACTAGCGTCGATAAGCTCCTACAATGAGCAGTTCTTC
TRBD2	TRBV2	TRBJ2-1	NA	CASREGLAGRNEQFF	TGTGCCAGCAGGGAGGGACTAGCGGGCCGAAATGAGCAGTTCTTC
TRBD2	TRBV4-3	TRBJ2-1	NA	CASSPTPTSGRHNEQFF	TGCGCCAGCAGCCCTACGCCGACTAGCGGGAGACACAATGAGCAGTTCTTC
TRBD2	TRBV7-7	TRBJ2-5	NA	CASSLVSVAGVGETQYF	TGTGCTAGCAGCTTAGTGTCGGTAGCGGGAGTTGGGGAGACCCAGTACTTC
TRBD2	TRBV7-2	TRBJ2-3	NA	CASSLRGWGGDTQYF	TGTGCCAGCAGCTTACGGGGATGGGGGGGTGATACGCAGTATTTT
TRBD1	TRBV19	TRBJ1-1	NA	CASSPRQGKDTEAFF	TGTGCCAGTAGTCCCCGACAGGGAAAGGACACTGAAGCTTTCTTT
TRBD1	TRBV2	TRBJ1-2	NA	CASSPDRGDYGYTF	TGTGCCAGCAGCCCGGACAGGGGGGACTATGGCTACACCTTC
TRBD2	TRBV5-1	TRBJ2-7	NA	CASSLAGTSGYEQYF	TGCGCCAGCAGCTTGGCCGGGACTAGCGGCTACGAGCAGTACTTC
NA	TRBV5-1	TRBJ1-2	few	CASSLWGGEGYTF	TGCGCCAGCAGCTTATGGGGGGGAGAAGGCTACACCTTC
TRBD2	TRBV7-2	TRBJ2-1	NA	CASSSHSSGFDEQFF	TGTGCCAGCAGCTCCCACAGTAGCGGGTTCGATGAGCAGTTCTTC
NA	TRBV9	TRBJ2-7	NA	CASSVSGEEQYF	TGTGCCAGCAGCGTATCGGGGGAAGAGCAGTACTTC
TRBD2	TRBV7-2	TRBJ2-3	NA	CASSTGLAGVGDTQYF	TGTGCCAGCAGCACCGGACTAGCGGGAGTGGGAGATACGCAGTATTTT
NA	TRBV28	TRBJ1-2	NA	CASTLTAGKHYGYTF	TGTGCCAGCACCCTCACGGCGGGGAAACACTATGGCTACACCTTC
TRBD2	TRBV2	TRBJ2-3	NA	CASSVRRELTDTQYF	TGTGCCAGCAGTGTTCGGCGGGAGTTAACAGATACGCAGTATTTT
NA	TRBV5-5	TRBJ1-1	NA	CASSLYRVPGTEAFF	TGTGCCAGCAGCCTATACAGGGTTCCCGGCACTGAAGCTTTCTTT
TRBD2	TRBV28	TRBJ2-5	NA	CASSPGLAGGPGETQYF	TGTGCCAGCAGTCCGGGTCTAGCGGGAGGGCCAGGTGAGACCCAGTACTTC
NA	TRBV21-1	TRBJ1-1	NA	CARLRQNTEAFF	TGTGCCAGACTGCGACAGAACACTGAAGCTTTCTTT
TRBD2	TRBV28	TRBJ2-5	once	CASSPVLGGRGEETQYF	TGTGCCAGCAGTCCGGTACTAGGCGGGAGGGGGGAAGAGACCCAGTACTTC
TRBD1	TRBV28	TRBJ2-7	NA	CASGLGQASEQYF	TGTGCCAGCGGTTTAGGACAGGCCTCCGAGCAGTACTTC
TRBD2	TRBV25-1	TRBJ2-7	NA	CASSDQTSGPYEPYEQYF	TGTGCCAGCAGTGACCAAACTAGCGGGCCATACGAACCTTACGAGCAGTACTTC
TRBD2	TRBV10-3	TRBJ2-7	NA	CAIMTFGRGYEQYF	TGTGCCATCATGACATTCGGGAGGGGGTACGAGCAGTACTTC
TRBD1	TRBV4-1	TRBJ1-1	NA	CASSQTPGTGGTEAFF	TGCGCCAGCAGCCAGACCCCCGGGACAGGGGGTACTGAAGCTTTCTTC